Sequencing of this TCR beta chain was carried out in a study of T cell responses to AZD1222 COVID-19 vaccine. Comments on this clone: Its antigen is still unknown.

The trim removed 6 bases at V and 2 bases at J, leaving 7 bases unmatched. The length of the CDR3 is 14 residues. Looked up from germline, CDR1 is SGHDT and CDR2 is YYEEEE. Notes on the study in general: Nearly half of the spike-specific TCRs reportedly recognize variant regions that carry no mutations.

TCRdb's copy holds only in-frame clones and misses some; the assay was immunoSEQ multiplex PCR. Among about 76,000 clones listed, over 75% were seen once. The TCR sequence derives from an adult in good health. The source was peripheral blood, collected on day 0 of AZD1222 vaccination. The chain has TRBV5-6 and TRBJ2-5; the match to TRBD1 covers 7 bases. CDR3 DNA: TGTGCCAGCACCAGGGGGAGACCTCAAGAGACCCAGTACTTC. It specifies CASTRGRPQETQYF.